Listed below are T cell receptor beta chains from one sample, sequenced in a study of T cells in Graves' hyperthyroidism and ophthalmopathy. TCRdb redid the calling of the multiplex PCR reads with MiXCR, one entry per CDR3 protein. The table includes 300,000 to 450,000 distinct CDR3 sequences, about a sixth detected once. Material for sequencing was blood. All receptors derive from a woman in her twenties or thirties with Graves' hyperthyroidism that later progressed to Graves' ophthalmopathy. The CDR3 runs from the conserved cysteine through the conserved F or W. Fields, in order: V gene, clone size, J gene, D gene, CDR3 DNA, CDR3 protein. The D gene is left open where the match is weak. Clone size is shown for a subset of rows, as once, few, many or a class of expanded clone.

TRBV20-1,many,TRBJ1-2,-,TGCAGTGCTCGGGGATTAGGGGAAGGCTACACCTTC,CSARGLGEGYTF
TRBV10-3,once,TRBJ1-5,-,TGTGCCATCAGTGAGGGGGGGGGGTATAGCAATCAGCCCCAGCATTTT,CAISEGGGYSNQPQHF
TRBV15,many,TRBJ1-2,TRBD1,TGTGCCACCAGCAGGGACCGGGACAGGGGGGGACCCTATGGCTACACCTTC,CATSRDRDRGGPYGYTF
TRBV12-3/TRBV12-4,many,TRBJ2-5,-,TGTGCCAGCAGTCGAACGGACCCGGGGTCCCAGTACTTC,CASSRTDPGSQYF
TRBV10-3,many,TRBJ2-5,-,TGTGCCATCAGTGAGCCGCAGGAGCGGGAGACCCAGTACTTC,CAISEPQERETQYF
TRBV7-9,few,TRBJ1-4,-,TGTGCCAGCAGCTTATTGGGGACTGAAAAACTGTTTTTT,CASSLLGTEKLFF
TRBV7-9,-,TRBJ1-3,TRBD1,TGTGCCAGCAGCTCACAGGGGGAATCTGGAAACACCATATATTTT,CASSSQGESGNTIYF
TRBV28,many,TRBJ1-5,-,TGTGCCAGCAGTGGGGGCCAGGGTGGGGGGAATCAGCCCCAGCATTTT,CASSGGQGGGNQPQHF
TRBV28,few,TRBJ1-6,TRBD1,TGTGCCAGCAGTTCTGGGACAGGGTATAATTCACCCCTCCACTTT,CASSSGTGYNSPLHF
TRBV7-8,-,TRBJ2-5,TRBD2,TGTGCCAGCAGCTTACGGCAGCCCACCGGGACTAGCGGGAGCCAAGAGACCCAGTACTTC,CASSLRQPTGTSGSQETQYF
TRBV18,once,TRBJ1-2,-,TGTGCCAGCTCGTCTCAGCCCGTACTGGTTACTAACTATGGCTACACCTTC,CASSSQPVLVTNYGYTF
TRBV2,many,TRBJ2-3,-,TGTGCCAGCAACCGGGACAGCACAGATACGCAGTATTTT,CASNRDSTDTQYF
TRBV29-1,many,TRBJ2-7,-,TGCAGCGTTGTGAAACAGGGATACGAGCAGTACTTC,CSVVKQGYEQYF
TRBV5-1,many,TRBJ1-2,TRBD1,TGCGCCAGCAGCTTGTGGCCGGGACAGGCTAACTATGGCTACACCTTC,CASSLWPGQANYGYTF
TRBV4-1,many,TRBJ2-5,TRBD1,TGCGCCAGCAGCCAGGGAACAGGGGTAGAGACCCAGTACTTC,CASSQGTGVETQYF
TRBV28,once,TRBJ1-2,-,TGTGCCAGCAGCTTACCCCGCGGGGCGGTCTATGGCTACACCTTC,CASSLPRGAVYGYTF
TRBV10-3,many,TRBJ2-5,TRBD2,TGTGCCATCAGTGAGGCAATAGCGGGATCAGAGACCCAGTACTTC,CAISEAIAGSETQYF
TRBV12-3/TRBV12-4,many,TRBJ2-7,-,TGTGCCAGCAGTTTAAGAGCAACGGCCTACGAGCAGTACTTC,CASSLRATAYEQYF
TRBV13,many,TRBJ2-7,TRBD1,TGTGCCAGCAGCGACCGGGGGACAGGGGTGGAAGAGCAGTACTTC,CASSDRGTGVEEQYF
TRBV18,many,TRBJ1-4,TRBD1,TGTGCCAGCTCATTTTTGGGACAGAATAATGAAAAACTGTTTTTT,CASSFLGQNNEKLFF
TRBV28,-,TRBJ2-7,TRBD1,TGTGCCAGCCGGGACAGGGGAGTCTCCGAGCAGTACTTC,CASRDRGVSEQYF
TRBV6-9,-,TRBJ2-3,-,TGTGCCAGCAGTTATAGTGCCTCGAAGGGGGGATTGGGCACAGATACGCAGTATTTT,CASSYSASKGGLGTDTQYF
TRBV2,many,TRBJ2-4,-,TGTGCCAGCAGTGATTGGGCCAAAAACATTCAGTACTTC,CASSDWAKNIQYF
TRBV29-1,-,TRBJ2-2,-,TGCAGCGTCCCCGGGGTGCCCGGGGAGCTGTTTTTT,CSVPGVPGELFF
TRBV27,few,TRBJ2-5,-,TGTGCCAGCAGTTTGGAGGGTCCCAGGCAGACCCAGTACTTC,CASSLEGPRQTQYF
TRBV15,many,TRBJ2-3,-,TGTGCCACCAGCAGACCTCTTGGGGAGGGAGGGGGCACGCAGTATTTT,CATSRPLGEGGGTQYF
TRBV10-3,many,TRBJ2-5,-,TGTGCCATCAGCAACGACAGGAACCAAGAGACCCAGTACTTC,CAISNDRNQETQYF
TRBV5-6,-,TRBJ2-3,-,TGTGCCAGCAGCCGACTCGCGTTTGGGGCAGATACGCAGTATTTT,CASSRLAFGADTQYF
TRBV4-1,-,TRBJ1-4,TRBD1,TGCGCCAGCAGCCAAGTTTTAGAGACAGGGGCTGAAAAACTGTTTTTT,CASSQVLETGAEKLFF
TRBV4-2,few,TRBJ1-6,-,TGTGCCAGCAGCCAAGGGAATCCTCGGAATTCACCCCTCCACTTT,CASSQGNPRNSPLHF
TRBV6-1,-,TRBJ1-2,TRBD1,TGTGCCAGCAGTATAGACAGAGGACAGGGCTATGGCTACACCTTC,CASSIDRGQGYGYTF
TRBV20-1,-,TRBJ2-7,TRBD2,TGCAGTGCTAGAGATCTTCGGGAGGGCGTGTACGAGCAGTACTTC,CSARDLREGVYEQYF
TRBV7-8,many,TRBJ1-5,TRBD1,TGTGCCAGCAGCTTTGTCCCGGGACAGAGCAATCAGCCCCAGCATTTT,CASSFVPGQSNQPQHF
TRBV29-1,few,TRBJ2-2,-,TGCAGCGTTGAGGCACAGGTGAACACCGGGGAGCTGTTTTTT,CSVEAQVNTGELFF
TRBV5-4,few,TRBJ2-1,-,TGTGCCAGCAGCCTCCCGACTAATTTTCAAGAGTTCTTC,CASSLPTNFQEFF
TRBV9,-,TRBJ2-2,TRBD1,TGTGCCAGCAGCGCGGGACAGGTCAACGCCGGGGAGCTGTTTTTT,CASSAGQVNAGELFF
TRBV7-9,few,TRBJ2-7,-,TGTGCCAGCAGCCCGCCACCGGGACACACCACCTACGAGCAGTACTTC,CASSPPPGHTTYEQYF
TRBV9,few,TRBJ2-5,TRBD2,TGTGCCAGCAGCGTAGCTCCTAGCGGGGGGGTTGAGACCCAGTACTTC,CASSVAPSGGVETQYF
TRBV27,many,TRBJ1-3,TRBD1,TGTGCCAGCAGCAGGGGGACTGGAAACACCATATATTTT,CASSRGTGNTIYF
TRBV4-2,-,TRBJ1-4,TRBD1,TGTGCCAGCAGCCAAGATCAGGGGGCTACTAATGAAAAACTGTTTTTT,CASSQDQGATNEKLFF
TRBV19,many,TRBJ1-1,-,TGTGCCAGTAGTAACGTCGGACTGGTGAACACTGAAGCTTTCTTT,CASSNVGLVNTEAFF
TRBV20-1,-,TRBJ1-6,-,TGCAGTGCTAGATACGGAAGTGAGGGTTCACCCCTCCACTTT,CSARYGSEGSPLHF